This TCR beta chain was found in a study of tumor-infiltrating lymphocytes in primary liver carcinoma. Study results and caveats: When set against blood, tumors had a significantly higher top-250-clone fraction (p = 0.039). Whereas tumor region pairs overlapped more, tumor-adjacent and tumor-blood pairs overlapped less.

Comment on this clonotype: What it binds is not known.

With V trimmed by 4 bases and J by 5 bases, 5 bases remained unmatched. Germline CDR1 and CDR2: SGHTA and FQGNSA. The CDR3 length is 14 residues. Synthesis of TCR beta cDNA was carried out from about 0.55 ug total RNA with a constant-region primer. Amplification in three nested multiplex PCR rounds with slightly modified ARM-PCR gave rise to TCR beta libraries. The two initial PCR rounds, 9 to 11 cycles each, used TRBV1-TRBV30 forward and C-beta reverse primers. Via MiXCR, TCRdb re-called the multiplex PCR reads, giving one row per CDR3 protein. Of approximately 42,000 distinct CDR3 sequences listed, roughly 75% are singletons. Bulk tissue was left unsorted, and RNA and DNA were co-extracted from about 19-30 mg of it. Surgical resection served as treatment for the primary liver carcinoma of these patients.

The V gene is TRBV7-2, the J gene TRBJ1-5, with 7 bases that match TRBD1. The TCR was taken from a woman aged 25 to 45 with primary liver carcinoma and hepatitis B virus infection. Specimen: tumor-adjacent normal liver tissue. CDR3 amino acids: CASSYGQADQPQHF. The DNA for the CDR3 is TGTGCCAGCAGCTACGGACAGGCTGATCAGCCCCAGCATTTT.